The sequence of this T cell receptor beta chain was determined in a study of a mutant IDH1 vaccine in newly diagnosed glioma. At the level of the study: Treated patients, 62.5% male and 37.5% female, averaged about 40 years of age. It was radiotherapy, temozolomide, or both that patients received previously, with most receiving both.

The sample's time point: baseline, week 1 (first vaccination visit). Treatment indicated: pre-vaccination baseline after standard-of-care therapy. Sequencing was performed with immunoSEQ multiplex PCR; in TCRdb, only in-frame clones are kept and a portion is missing. The sample shows about 36,000 clones, around 78% of them seen only once. This CDR3 region has 13 residues. With 7 bases removed from V and 4 bases from J, the gap between germline ends came to 17 bases. Germline-derived CDR1 and CDR2 are SQVTM and ANQGSEA. This TCR was recovered from a man aged 40-49 years with glioma. Some clones in this sample may be carry-over from other donors' samples. Here the sequenced sample was PBMCs, taken from a glioma patient treated with radiotherapy, temozolomide or both. V is TRBV29-1 and J is TRBJ2-7; a possible D gene is TRBD2 (5 bases). The CDR3 loop reads CSAAPGDGYEQYF. The CDR3 DNA follows: TGCAGCGCAGCTCCCGGGGATGGTTACGAGCAGTACTTC.